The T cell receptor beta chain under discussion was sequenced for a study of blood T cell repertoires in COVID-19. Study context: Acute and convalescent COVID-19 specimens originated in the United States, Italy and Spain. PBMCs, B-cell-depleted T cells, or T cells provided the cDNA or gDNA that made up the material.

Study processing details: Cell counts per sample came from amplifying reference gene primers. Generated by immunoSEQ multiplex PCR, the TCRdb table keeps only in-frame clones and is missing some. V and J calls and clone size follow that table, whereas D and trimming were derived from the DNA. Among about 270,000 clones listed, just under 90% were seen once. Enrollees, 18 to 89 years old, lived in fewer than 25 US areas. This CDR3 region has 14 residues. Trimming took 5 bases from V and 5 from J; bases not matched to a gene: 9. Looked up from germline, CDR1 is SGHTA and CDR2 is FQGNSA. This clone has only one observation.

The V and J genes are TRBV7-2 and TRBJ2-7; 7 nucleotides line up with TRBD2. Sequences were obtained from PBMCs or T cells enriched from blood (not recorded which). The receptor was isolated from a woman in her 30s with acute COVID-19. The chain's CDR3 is CASSTKAGAHEQYF. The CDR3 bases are TGTGCCAGCAGCACCAAGGCGGGAGCCCACGAGCAGTACTTC.